This TCR beta chain derives from a study of regulatory T cells in long-lasting Graves disease. The germline V gene has CDR1 MGHRA and CDR2 YSYEKL. This CDR3 is 15 amino acids long. V dropped 1 base and J dropped 7; count of bases not matched to a gene: 4. Combining iRepertoire HTBI primers with Arm-PCR of CDR3 regions, the authors built TCR beta libraries. TCRdb called the multiplex PCR reads again in MiXCR, with one record for every CDR3 protein. Of around 480,000 distinct CDR3 sequences listed, approximately 16% were seen once; the top ten hold approximately 25%. Time point here: newly diagnosed GD, antithyroid drugs for less than 3 months. PBMCs provided the RNA from which the TCR library was made. A further study also used this sample, focusing on T cells in Graves' hyperthyroidism and ophthalmopathy. That source reports: Most thyroid clonotypes expanded above 0.001 were also detected in blood.

Here the sequenced sample was peripheral blood mononuclear cells (PBMCs), taken at new diagnosis, from a patient treated with antithyroid drugs. This chain joins TRBV4-1 and TRBJ2-1, with TRBD2 matching over 10 bases. This sequence was found in a woman aged 35-65 years with Graves disease. CDR3 loop: CASSQGTSGINEQFF. Written as DNA, the CDR3 is TGCGCCAGCAGCCAAGGGACTAGCGGTATTAATGAGCAGTTCTTC.